Listed below are T cell receptor beta chains from one sample, sequenced in a study of PD-1 blockade in classical Hodgkin lymphoma. The method was immunoSEQ multiplex PCR; TCRdb's version includes in-frame clones alone and lacks a portion of them. The profile shows roughly 90,000 clones, about 83% of them singletons. This material consisted of peripheral blood mononuclear cells (PBMCs), taken before the fourth cycle of nivolumab. The source is a human donor with classical Hodgkin lymphoma. The CDR3 runs from the conserved cysteine through the conserved F or W. D genes are given only for firm matches. Not all rows give a size; the values are once, few, many and, for expanded clones, a class.

>TRBJ1-2|TRBD1|TRBV6-5|few
CARDRGNGYTF
TGTGCCAGGGACAGGGGGAATGGCTACACCTTC
>TRBJ2-7|TRBD2|TRBV2|-
CASSVGPGGYEQYF
TGTGCCAGCAGTGTGGGACCGGGGGGCTACGAGCAGTACTTC
>TRBJ1-2|-|TRBV5-1|-
CASSLVQFYGYTF
TGCGCCAGCAGCTTGGTTCAGTTCTATGGCTACACCTTC
>TRBJ2-1|-|TRBV7-9|-
CASEGPDNEQFF
TGTGCCAGCGAGGGGCCCGACAATGAGCAGTTCTTC
>TRBJ2-2|TRBD1|TRBV2|-
CASSATGTGSVRELFF
TGTGCCAGCAGTGCTACCGGGACAGGGTCCGTGCGGGAGCTGTTTTTT
>TRBJ2-4|-|TRBV2|-
CASKQDLAKNIQYF
TGTGCCAGCAAGCAAGATCTCGCCAAAAACATTCAGTACTTC
>TRBJ2-7|-|TRBV2|-
CASSPDSYTYEQYF
TGTGCCAGCAGTCCGGACAGCTATACCTACGAGCAGTACTTC
>TRBJ2-7|TRBD2|TRBV19|-
CATGRPGGGEQYF
TGTGCCACCGGCCGACCGGGAGGCGGCGAGCAGTACTTC
>TRBJ2-4|TRBD1|TRBV28|-
CASSPRDSLNIQYF
TGTGCCAGCAGTCCCCGGGACAGTTTAAACATTCAGTACTTC
>TRBJ1-1|-|TRBV10-3|few
CAISDAGLMNTEAFF
TGTGCCATCAGTGATGCAGGATTAATGAACACTGAAGCTTTCTTT
>TRBJ2-7|TRBD1|TRBV2|-
CASSGPGTGTLYEQYF
TGTGCCAGCAGTGGCCCCGGGACAGGGACCCTCTACGAGCAGTACTTC
>TRBJ1-1|TRBD1|TRBV30|few
CAWSVAGGLEAFF
TGTGCCTGGAGTGTTGCAGGGGGCCTTGAAGCTTTCTTT
>TRBJ2-3|TRBD2|TRBV7-2|-
CASSPEGLAGSADTQYF
TGTGCCAGCAGCCCAGAGGGACTAGCGGGATCGGCAGATACGCAGTATTTT
>TRBJ2-7|TRBD2|TRBV5-4|few
CASSLAGGSGYEQYF
TGTGCCAGCAGCTTGGCGGGCGGGAGTGGATACGAGCAGTACTTC
>TRBJ1-4|-|TRBV2|few
CASSERVGGGEEKLFF
TGTGCCAGCAGTGAACGTGTGGGGGGAGGCGAGGAAAAACTGTTTTTT
>TRBJ1-1|-|TRBV2|-
CASSRQVVNTEAFF
TGTGCCAGCAGTCGTCAGGTGGTTAACACTGAAGCTTTCTTT
>TRBJ1-1|-|TRBV5-4|-
CASSFDRNTEAFF
TGTGCCAGCAGCTTTGACCGGAACACTGAAGCTTTCTTT
>TRBJ2-7|TRBD2|TRBV28|-
CASNEVNAGGPRGNEQYF
TGTGCCAGCAACGAGGTAAATGCGGGAGGCCCCCGTGGGAACGAGCAGTACTTC
>TRBJ2-7|TRBD2|TRBV2|-
CASSPSAPSGSYEQYF
TGTGCCAGCAGTCCATCCGCCCCTAGCGGGAGCTACGAGCAGTACTTC
>TRBJ1-1|-|TRBV19|-
CASSLSRDTKAFF
TGTGCCAGTAGTTTATCGAGAGACACCAAAGCTTTCTTT
>TRBJ2-5|TRBD1|TRBV7-9|-
CASSPPSDRGQRETQYF
TGTGCCAGCAGCCCTCCCTCTGACAGGGGCCAACGGGAGACCCAGTACTTC
>TRBJ2-1|TRBD2|TRBV27|once
CASRKLSGNGEQFF
TGTGCCAGCAGAAAGCTTAGCGGGAATGGTGAGCAGTTCTTC
>TRBJ1-2|TRBD1|TRBV30|-
CAWSPRTGGPNYGYTF
TGTGCCTGGAGTCCCCGAACAGGGGGCCCGAACTATGGCTACACCTTC
>TRBJ1-5|-|TRBV5-1|-
CASSLEGHQPQHF
TGCGCCAGCAGCTTGGAAGGACACCAGCCCCAGCATTTT
>TRBJ2-1|-|TRBV27|-
CASSLYPSASYNEQFF
TGTGCCAGCAGTCTTTACCCTAGCGCGTCATACAATGAGCAGTTCTTC
>TRBJ2-7|-|TRBV29-1|-
CSVARLGGSYEQYF
TGCAGCGTCGCAAGACTAGGGGGCTCCTACGAGCAGTACTTC
>TRBJ1-1|TRBD1|TRBV19|-
CASSIRGPAGPGTEAFF
TGTGCCAGTAGTATAAGGGGGCCGGCGGGGCCTGGCACTGAAGCTTTCTTT
>TRBJ1-2|-|TRBV5-4|-
CASQRSAQTNYGYTF
TGTGCCAGCCAGCGTTCGGCACAGACTAACTATGGCTACACCTTC
>TRBJ1-3|TRBD1|TRBV7-6|-
CASSLATAGTGQLGSGNTIYF
TGTGCCAGCAGCTTAGCCACCGCCGGGACAGGCCAGTTAGGCTCTGGAAACACCATATATTTT
>TRBJ1-2|-|TRBV5-6|once
CASRPRGANYGYTF
TGTGCCAGCAGACCACGCGGGGCTAACTATGGCTACACCTTC
>TRBJ2-1|TRBD2|TRBV4-2|-
CASSQDAGGWNEQFF
TGTGCCAGCAGCCAAGATGCGGGAGGTTGGAATGAGCAGTTCTTC
>TRBJ1-1|-|TRBV5-1|-
CASSLVGGEWTEAFF
TGCGCCAGCAGCTTGGTGGGCGGGGAGTGGACTGAAGCTTTCTTT
>TRBJ2-5|-|TRBV6-5|many
CASSYSPQGPQETQYF
TGTGCCAGCAGTTACTCACCCCAGGGCCCCCAAGAGACCCAGTACTTC
>TRBJ2-3|-|TRBV5-1|once
CASSLAIDQDTQYF
TGCGCCAGCAGCTTGGCCATTGACCAAGATACGCAGTATTTT
>TRBJ1-4|TRBD1|TRBV7-9|-
CASSLDDRGEKLFF
TGTGCCAGCAGCTTAGACGACAGGGGCGAAAAACTGTTTTTT
>TRBJ1-1|TRBD1|TRBV5-1|-
CASSPGTVDTEAFF
TGCGCCAGCAGCCCGGGGACAGTGGACACTGAAGCTTTCTTT
>TRBJ1-2|-|TRBV10-3|once
CAISHREDGGYTF
TGTGCCATCAGTCACAGGGAAGACGGGGGCTACACCTTC
>TRBJ1-2|TRBD1|TRBV7-2|-
CASSAGQGTYNYGYTF
TGTGCCAGCAGCGCAGGACAGGGGACCTATAACTATGGCTACACCTTC
>TRBJ1-1|TRBD1|TRBV28|-
CASRSQGQWATEAFF
TGTGCCAGCAGATCACAGGGGCAATGGGCCACTGAAGCTTTCTTT
>TRBJ2-7|-|TRBV6-6|few
CASSGTFSYEQYF
TGTGCCAGCAGTGGGACTTTCTCCTACGAGCAGTACTTC
>TRBJ2-3|-|TRBV6-5|-
CASGVRTDTQYF
TGTGCCAGCGGGGTGAGGACAGATACGCAGTATTTT
>TRBJ1-5|TRBD1|TRBV7-9|-
CASSNSGGNQPQHF
TGTGCCAGCAGCAATTCAGGGGGGAATCAGCCCCAGCATTTT
>TRBJ1-2|TRBD1|TRBV5-6|-
CASSLDRGLNYGYTF
TGTGCCAGCAGCTTGGACAGGGGCTTAAACTATGGCTACACCTTC
>TRBJ2-1|-|TRBV30|once
CAWSAGQSYNEQFF
TGTGCCTGGAGTGCCGGACAGTCCTACAATGAGCAGTTCTTC
>TRBJ1-4|-|TRBV4-2|-
CASSLAGDGEKLFF
TGTGCCAGCAGCTTGGCCGGAGACGGCGAAAAACTGTTTTTT
>TRBJ1-4|-|TRBV5-1|-
CASSGTGSSVDEKLFF
TGCGCCAGCAGCGGCACAGGGTCATCCGTGGATGAAAAACTGTTTTTT
>TRBJ1-1|TRBD1|TRBV29-1|-
CSAPGQGLNTEAFF
TGCAGCGCTCCGGGACAGGGTTTGAACACTGAAGCTTTCTTT
>TRBJ1-1|TRBD1|TRBV6-6|-
CASRLTGGRYTEAFF
TGTGCCAGCAGATTAACAGGGGGCCGATACACTGAAGCTTTCTTT
>TRBJ1-1|-|TRBV28|-
CATTWGGVGGEAFF
TGTGCCACTACCTGGGGCGGGGTCGGCGGGGAAGCTTTCTTT
>TRBJ2-1|-|TRBV19|-
CASKGVGSNEQFF
TGTGCCAGTAAGGGGGTAGGGAGCAATGAGCAGTTCTTC
>TRBJ1-4|-|TRBV9|-
CASSVAGDNEKLFF
TGTGCCAGCAGCGTAGCAGGGGATAATGAAAAACTGTTTTTT
>TRBJ2-1|TRBD2|TRBV5-8|once
CASSSGTSGFYNEQFF
TGTGCCAGCAGCTCAGGGACTAGCGGATTCTACAATGAGCAGTTCTTC
>TRBJ1-2|-|TRBV10-3|-
CAIRAQPGGGYTF
TGTGCCATCAGGGCGCAGCCCGGGGGTGGCTACACCTTC
>TRBJ2-7|-|TRBV20-1|-
CSARALGEQYF
TGCAGTGCTAGGGCTTTGGGCGAGCAGTACTTC